This T cell receptor beta chain was recorded in a study of T cells in pancreatic ductal adenocarcinoma. Selected pancreatic ductal adenocarcinoma patients had undergone surgery without neoadjuvant therapy. Study-wide results and caveats: This surgical cohort overrepresents the minority presenting with early-stage disease. Blood clonality (roughly 0.07) did not differ significantly from tumor (around 0.1). Tumor-versus-blood clonality comparisons may be biased toward lower tumor diversity.

Turning to this clone: Its cognate antigen is unknown.

Produced via immunoSEQ multiplex PCR; TCRdb's table is partial and in-frame only. The repertoire consists of roughly 100,000 clones, with 90% to 95% occurring once and the leading ten covering less than 4%. This clonotype was obtained from a human donor with pancreatic ductal adenocarcinoma. The sample consisted of PBMCs.

Written as DNA, the CDR3 is TGTGCCAGCTCTCCCTTCGCGTCCCTAACAGATACGCAGTATTTT. Protein product: CASSPFASLTDTQYF. The chain carries TRBV6-4 and TRBJ2-3; D unclear. The CDR3 runs to 15 residues. The germline V and J ends were trimmed by 8 bases and 3 bases, with 18 bases remaining between them. Per germline, CDR1 MRHNA and CDR2 SNTAGT.